This TCR beta chain stems from a study of chemoradiotherapy in HPV16-positive cancers. Study-wide background: Candidate HPV-specific clones and shared TCR motifs came from two HPV16-positive patients.

CDR1 is LGHNA and CDR2 is YNFKEQ in the germline V gene. V was clipped by 0 bases and J by 9 bases, with 18 bases between them. This CDR3 has 16 amino acids. Here immunoSEQ multiplex PCR was the method, and the copy in TCRdb shows in-frame clones only, minus some. The data contain some 6,100 clones, 60% to 75% of them singletons. A remark on this clone: The target antigen is unknown.

Study-wide points: Only two HPV16-positive patients supplied the functional HPV-specificity definition. Non-HPV-specific T cells did not expand in tumors during treatment, whereas candidate HPV-specific clones and E7-related motifs did.

This chain joins TRBV4-2 and TRBJ2-1, with D maybe TRBD1 (6 bases). The sample was tumor tissue, taken from a patient who underwent chemoradiotherapy. This TCR was recovered from a human donor with HPV-associated anogenital cancer. For the CDR3, the DNA is TGTGCCAGCAGCCAAGAGTCAGGGGATTATCGACGTGAGCAGTTCTTC. Translated: CASSQESGDYRREQFF.